This TCR beta chain was identified during a study of blood T cell repertoires in COVID-19. Whole-study context: From T cells, B-cell-depleted T cells, or PBMCs came the material, which was cDNA or gDNA.

Trimming took off 3 bases at V and 14 bases at J, with 11 bases between the two ends. Germline CDR1 reads MNHNS; CDR2 reads SASEGT. The CDR3 length is 12 residues. As handled by the study authors: Researchers report that nucleated cell counts were estimated from reference gene primer amplification. Profiled with immunoSEQ multiplex PCR; TCRdb holds only in-frame clones, not every one. The DNA was the basis for D and trimming; V, J and clone size are from that table. The data show about 190,000 clones, with around 79% seen just once and 17% held by the top ten. The V call is TRBV6-1, the J call TRBJ1-6; D uncertain. The clonotype comes from a man between 60 and 75 years old with active or convalescent COVID-19. The sequencing input was peripheral blood. CDR3 sequence: CASSDLIQTLHF. The CDR3 nucleotides read TGTGCCAGCAGTGACCTTATCCAGACCCTCCACTTT.